This T cell receptor beta chain was captured by sequencing in a study of shared T cell receptors in the human thymus (dated by TCRdb to about 2021). With regard to the full study: The study examined how self-reactive, shared T-cell receptor alpha chains are generated in the human thymus.

Library creation used the immunoSEQ multiplex PCR assay. Held by TCRdb, this immuneACCESS table contains in-frame sequences only and omits some clones. Under half of the omission traces to an unresolved V gene where checked; the cause of the rest is unknown. This sample comprises approximately 490,000 clones, 70% to 80% of them detected only once. The biggest ten clones account for about 0.014% of the sample. On this clone: Its binding antigen is unknown. Base qualities were left out, and no much larger clone turns up one base away.

These data were also reused for a study on human thymus T cells. According to the second study: Immunologically healthy infants undergoing open corrective cardiac surgery for congenital heart defects in Finland were used as donors. Thymus tissue was collected as surgical resects that were removed during corrective cardiac surgery. Usage of V and J gene segments appeared to be biased in both the thymic and the peripheral blood repertoires. The related research reported highly overlapping thymic TCR repertoires among unrelated individuals. The study characterized TCR alpha and beta repertoires from seven to nine infant thymus samples and a few related peripheral blood samples. The infant donors were about 6 to 250 days old, and the cohort included six or seven males and two females. Thymocytes were mechanically released from the tissue and were stored as pellets of roughly 9-31 million cells at -70 degrees C. A QIAsymphony instrument was used to extract genomic DNA from frozen cell pellets. TCRB and TCRAD loci were amplified from a standardized quantity of quality-controlled genomic DNA using the immunoSEQ multiplex PCR assay. Amplicons spanned the V(D)J region at a length sufficient to cover the CDR3 and identify V and J genes. Through the commercial immunoSEQ service, the amplicons were sequenced on an Illumina platform. Primer bias and sequencing errors were corrected as previously described, and TCRAD and TCRB were defined on the basis of the IMGT database. Repertoires were analysed with immunoSEQ Analyzer 3.0 and VDJTools, covering basic statistics, V/J segment usage, diversity estimates, rarefaction and pairwise overlap. Diversity was estimated with Chao1, ChaoE, Efron-Thisted, Shannon and inverse Simpson indices, and also on datasets down-sampled to the smallest sample. Repertoire overlap was assessed by strict matching of CDR3 nucleotide sequence, V gene and J gene, and clustering was done by Jaccard-based multidimensional scaling. On average, roughly 850,000 unique TCRB clonotypes were obtained from thymus samples, compared with 75,000 to 90,000 from blood samples.

Sequencing used thymocytes. The receptor's source is a boy under two years old with a congenital heart defect. Donor details come from another sample of the same person, matched by shared clones.

The sequenced DNA is TGTGCCAGCAGCTTTTGGCTGAACTCTGGGGCCAACGTCCTGACTTTC. This translates into CASSFWLNSGANVLTF. The rearrangement joined TRBV7-2 to TRBJ2-6; no D gene is confidently identified. V was cut back by 3 bases and J by 0 bases, leaving a gap of 9 bases between them. The CDR3 goes from the cysteine to the phenylalanine over 16 residues. Only the CDR3 part of the read is kept: 48 bases, read in frame from the first base. For CDR1 and CDR2, the germline V gene lists SGHTA and FQGNSA. Where the CDR3 stops, the reference TRBV7-2 and TRBJ2-6 genes take over; the full variable domain is GAGVSQSPSNKVTEKGKDVELRCDPISGHTALYWYRQSLGQGLEFLIYFQGNSAPDKSGLPSDRFSAERTGGSVSTLTIQRTQQEDSAVYLCASSFWLNSGANVLTFGAGSRLTVL.